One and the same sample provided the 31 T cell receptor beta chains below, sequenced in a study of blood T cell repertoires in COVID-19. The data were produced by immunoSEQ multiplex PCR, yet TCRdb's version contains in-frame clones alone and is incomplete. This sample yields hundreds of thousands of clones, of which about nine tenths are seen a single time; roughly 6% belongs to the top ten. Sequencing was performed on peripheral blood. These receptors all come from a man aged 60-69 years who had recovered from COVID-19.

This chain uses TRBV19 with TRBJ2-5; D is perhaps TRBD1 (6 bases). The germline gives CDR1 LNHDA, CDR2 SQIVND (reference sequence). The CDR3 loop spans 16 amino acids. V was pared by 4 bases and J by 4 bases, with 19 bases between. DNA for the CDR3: TGTGCCAGTAGTACCGACAGGACCGGCGAAGGAGAGACCCAGTACTTC. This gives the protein CASSTDRTGEGETQYF.

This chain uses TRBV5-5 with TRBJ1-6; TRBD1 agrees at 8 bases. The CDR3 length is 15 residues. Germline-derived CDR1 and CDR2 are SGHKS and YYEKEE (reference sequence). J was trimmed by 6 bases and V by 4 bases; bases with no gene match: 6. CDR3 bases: TGTGCCAGCAGCCGTGGGACAGGCTTTAATTCACCCCTCCACTTT. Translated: CASSRGTGFNSPLHF.

The CDR3 region is CASSQDRDSPSGANVLTF. The CDR3 bases are TGTGCCAGCAGCCAAGATAGGGACAGCCCCTCTGGGGCCAACGTCCTGACTTTC. The chain links TRBV3-1 (or the pseudogene TRBV3-2) to TRBJ2-6; 7 positions match TRBD1. The trim removed 0 bases at V and 0 bases at J, leaving 5 bases unmatched. The CDR3 is 18 amino acids. Germline V gives CDR1 LGHDT, CDR2 YNNKEL (reference sequence).

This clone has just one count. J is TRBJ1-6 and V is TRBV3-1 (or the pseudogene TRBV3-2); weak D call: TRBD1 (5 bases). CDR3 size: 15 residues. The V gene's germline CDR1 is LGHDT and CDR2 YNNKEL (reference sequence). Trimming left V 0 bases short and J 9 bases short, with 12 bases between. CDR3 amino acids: CASSQEAREASPLHF. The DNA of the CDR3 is TGTGCCAGCAGCCAAGAGGCCAGGGAGGCTTCACCCCTCCACTTT.

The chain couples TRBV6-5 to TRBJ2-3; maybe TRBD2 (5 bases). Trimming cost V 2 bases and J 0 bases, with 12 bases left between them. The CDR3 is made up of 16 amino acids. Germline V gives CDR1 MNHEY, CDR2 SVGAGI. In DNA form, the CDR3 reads TGTGCCAGCAGTTACCCCCCTACGGGGAGCACAGATACGCAGTATTTT. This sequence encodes CASSYPPTGSTDTQYF.

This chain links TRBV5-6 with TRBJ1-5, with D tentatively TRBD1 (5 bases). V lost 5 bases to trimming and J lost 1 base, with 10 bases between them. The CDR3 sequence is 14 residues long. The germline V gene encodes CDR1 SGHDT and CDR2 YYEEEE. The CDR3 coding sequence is TGTGCCAGCAGGCCGCAGGGCAGCAATCAGCCCCAGCATTTT. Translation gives CASRPQGSNQPQHF.

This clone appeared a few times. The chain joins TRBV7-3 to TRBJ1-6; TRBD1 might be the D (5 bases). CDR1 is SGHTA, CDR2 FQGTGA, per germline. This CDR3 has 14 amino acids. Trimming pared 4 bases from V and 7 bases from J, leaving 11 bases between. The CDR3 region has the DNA TGTGCCAGCAGCTCGGGACTGGGAAATTCACCCCTCCACTTT. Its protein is CASSSGLGNSPLHF.

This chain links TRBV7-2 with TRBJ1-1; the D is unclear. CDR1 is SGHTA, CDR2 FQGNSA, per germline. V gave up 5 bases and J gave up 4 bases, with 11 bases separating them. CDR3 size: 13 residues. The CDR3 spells CASSTAHGTEAFF. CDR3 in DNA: TGTGCCAGCAGCACAGCTCACGGCACTGAAGCTTTCTTT.

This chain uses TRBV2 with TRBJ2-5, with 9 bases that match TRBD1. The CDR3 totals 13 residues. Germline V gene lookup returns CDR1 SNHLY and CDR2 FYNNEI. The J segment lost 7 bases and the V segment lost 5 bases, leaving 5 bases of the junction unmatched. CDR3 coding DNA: TGTGCCAGCAGTTGGGGGACAGGGAGGACCCAGTACTTC. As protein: CASSWGTGRTQYF.

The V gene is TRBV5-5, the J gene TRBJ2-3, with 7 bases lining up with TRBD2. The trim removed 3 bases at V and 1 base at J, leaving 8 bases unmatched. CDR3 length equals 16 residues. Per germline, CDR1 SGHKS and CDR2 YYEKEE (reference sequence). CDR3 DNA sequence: TGTGCCAGCAGCTACCTAGCGGACACGCGCACAGATACGCAGTATTTT. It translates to CASSYLADTRTDTQYF.

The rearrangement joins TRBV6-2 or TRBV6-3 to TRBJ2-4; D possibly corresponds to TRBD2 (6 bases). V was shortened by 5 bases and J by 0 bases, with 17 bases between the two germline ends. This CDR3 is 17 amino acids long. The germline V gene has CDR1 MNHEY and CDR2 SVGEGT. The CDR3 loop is CASSTGDLLLAKNIQYF. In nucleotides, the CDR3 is TGTGCCAGCAGTACCGGGGACTTGCTGTTAGCCAAAAACATTCAGTACTTC.

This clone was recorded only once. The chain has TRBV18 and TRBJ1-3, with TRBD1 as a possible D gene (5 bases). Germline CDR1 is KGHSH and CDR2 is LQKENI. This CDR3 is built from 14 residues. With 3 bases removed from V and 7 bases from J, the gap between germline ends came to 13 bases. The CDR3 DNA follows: TGTGCCAGCTCACCCCCCGGAGGGGTGAACACCATATATTTT. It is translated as CASSPPGGVNTIYF.

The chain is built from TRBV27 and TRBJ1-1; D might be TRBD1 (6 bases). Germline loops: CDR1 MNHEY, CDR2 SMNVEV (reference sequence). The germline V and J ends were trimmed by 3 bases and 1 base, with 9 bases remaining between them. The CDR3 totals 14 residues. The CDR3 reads CASSFRQENTEAFF. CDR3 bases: TGTGCCAGCAGTTTCAGACAGGAGAACACTGAAGCTTTCTTT.

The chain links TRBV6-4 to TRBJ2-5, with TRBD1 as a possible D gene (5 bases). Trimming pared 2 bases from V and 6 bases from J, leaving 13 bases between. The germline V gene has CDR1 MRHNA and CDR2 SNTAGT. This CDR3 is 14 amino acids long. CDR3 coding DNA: TGTGCCAGCAGTGACGGTCAGGGAAGGCAGACCCAGTACTTC. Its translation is CASSDGQGRQTQYF.

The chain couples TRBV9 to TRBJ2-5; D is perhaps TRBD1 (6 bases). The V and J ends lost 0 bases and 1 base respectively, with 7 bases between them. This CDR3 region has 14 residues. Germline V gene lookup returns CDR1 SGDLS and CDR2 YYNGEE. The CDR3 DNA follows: TGTGCCAGCAGCGTAGCAGGGGTCCAAGAGACCCAGTACTTC. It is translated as CASSVAGVQETQYF. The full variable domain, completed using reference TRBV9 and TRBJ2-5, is DSGVTQTPKHLITATGQRVTLRCSPRSGDLSVYWYQQSLDQGLQFLIQYYNGEERAKGNILERFSAQQFPDLHSELNLSSLELGDSALYFCASSVAGVQETQYFGPGTRLLVL.

For the CDR3, the DNA is TGTGCCAGCAGTTTTTGGGCAGGGGGAATGAACACTGAAGCTTTCTTT. Protein product: CASSFWAGGMNTEAFF. The gene calls are TRBV27 and TRBJ1-1; 7 bases fit TRBD1. The CDR3 is 16 residues long. J lost 0 bases, V lost 3 bases, and 7 bases had no gene match. In germline, CDR1 is MNHEY, CDR2 SMNVEV (reference sequence).

CDR3: CASRTLGVSSTDTQYF. The CDR3 DNA is TGTGCCAGCAGGACCTTGGGAGTATCCAGCACAGATACGCAGTATTTT. This chain links TRBV27 with TRBJ2-3; the D gene is possibly TRBD2 (5 bases). CDR1 is MNHEY and CDR2 is SMNVEV in the germline V gene (reference sequence). CDR3 size: 16 residues. V shed 6 bases and J shed 0 bases, with 16 bases lying between them.

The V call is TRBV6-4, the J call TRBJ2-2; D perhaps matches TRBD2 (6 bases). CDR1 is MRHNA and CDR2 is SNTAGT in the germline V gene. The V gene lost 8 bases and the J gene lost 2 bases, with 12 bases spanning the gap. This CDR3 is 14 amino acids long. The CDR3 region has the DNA TGTGCCAGCTCCCGGGACTCCAACACCGGGGAGCTGTTTTTT. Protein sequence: CASSRDSNTGELFF.

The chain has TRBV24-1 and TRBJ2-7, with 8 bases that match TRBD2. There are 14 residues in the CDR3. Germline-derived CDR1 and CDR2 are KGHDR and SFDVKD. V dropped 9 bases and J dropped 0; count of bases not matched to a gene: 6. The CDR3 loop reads CATQEAGGSYEQYF. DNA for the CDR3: TGTGCCACCCAAGAGGCGGGAGGCTCCTACGAGCAGTACTTC.

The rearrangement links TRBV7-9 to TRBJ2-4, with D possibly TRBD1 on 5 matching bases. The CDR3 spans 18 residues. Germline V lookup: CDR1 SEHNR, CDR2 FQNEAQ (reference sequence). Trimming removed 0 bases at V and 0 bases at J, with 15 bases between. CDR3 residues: CASSLANSKGVAKNIQYF. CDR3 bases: TGTGCCAGCAGCTTAGCGAACAGTAAAGGGGTAGCCAAAAACATTCAGTACTTC.

CDR3 nucleotides: TGTGCCAGCAGTGGAAGCAGGGGTGGCAATCAGCCCCAGCATTTT. Translation: CASSGSRGGNQPQHF. The chain carries TRBV6-4 and TRBJ1-5; tentatively, D is TRBD1 (6 bases). The CDR3 covers 15 residues. Germline loops: CDR1 MRHNA, CDR2 SNTAGT. V was clipped by 4 bases and J by 2 bases, with 12 bases between them.

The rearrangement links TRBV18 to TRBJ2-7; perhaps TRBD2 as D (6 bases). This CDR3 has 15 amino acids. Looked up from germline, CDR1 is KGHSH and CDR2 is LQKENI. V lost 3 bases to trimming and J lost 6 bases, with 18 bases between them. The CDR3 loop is CASSPGDRREAEQYF. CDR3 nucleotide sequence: TGTGCCAGCTCACCGGGGGACCGCAGGGAGGCCGAGCAGTACTTC.

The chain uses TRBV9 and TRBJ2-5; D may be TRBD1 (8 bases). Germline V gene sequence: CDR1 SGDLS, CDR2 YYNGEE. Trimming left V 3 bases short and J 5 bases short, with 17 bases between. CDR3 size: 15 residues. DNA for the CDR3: TGTGCCAGCAGCGCCCCAGGGGGCGGGAGCGAGACCCAGTACTTC. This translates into CASSAPGGGSETQYF.

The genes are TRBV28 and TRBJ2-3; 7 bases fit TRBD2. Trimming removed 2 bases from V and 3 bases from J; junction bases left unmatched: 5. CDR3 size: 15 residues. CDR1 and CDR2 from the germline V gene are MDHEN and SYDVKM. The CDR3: CASSLPPRGTDTQYF. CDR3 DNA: TGTGCCAGCAGTTTACCCCCGCGGGGGACAGATACGCAGTATTTT. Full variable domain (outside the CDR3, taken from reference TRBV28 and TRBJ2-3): DVKVTQSSRYLVKRTGEKVFLECVQDMDHENMFWYRQDPGLGLRLIYFSYDVKMKEKGDIPEGYSVSREKKERFSLILESASTNQTSMYLCASSLPPRGTDTQYFGPGTRLTVL.

The CDR3 DNA sequence: TGTGCCAGCAGCCGGGAGAACACTGAAGCTTTCTTT. Translating it yields CASSRENTEAFF. The chain combines TRBV28 with TRBJ1-1; D uncertain. CDR1 is MDHEN, CDR2 SYDVKM, per germline. V was clipped by 6 bases and J by 1 base, with 6 bases between them. CDR3 length equals 12 residues.

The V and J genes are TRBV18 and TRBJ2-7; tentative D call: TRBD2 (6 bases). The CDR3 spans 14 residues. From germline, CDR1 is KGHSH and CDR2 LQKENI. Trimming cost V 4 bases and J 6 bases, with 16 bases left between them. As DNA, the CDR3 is TGTGCCAGCTCACGGGCGGGGCTCGGGGTCGAGCAGTACTTC. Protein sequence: CASSRAGLGVEQYF.

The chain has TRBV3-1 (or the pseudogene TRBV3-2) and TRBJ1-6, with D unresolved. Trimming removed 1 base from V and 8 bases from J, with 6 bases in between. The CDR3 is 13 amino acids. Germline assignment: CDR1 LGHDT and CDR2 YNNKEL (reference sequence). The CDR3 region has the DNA TGTGCCAGCAGCCAAGCGTCCTATTCACCCCTCCACTTT. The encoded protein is CASSQASYSPLHF.

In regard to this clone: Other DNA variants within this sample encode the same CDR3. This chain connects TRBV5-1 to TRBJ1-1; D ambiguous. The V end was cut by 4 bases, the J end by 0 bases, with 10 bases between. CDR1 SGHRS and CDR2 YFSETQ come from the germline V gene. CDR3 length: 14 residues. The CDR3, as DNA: TGCGCCAGCAGCCTGCTCTCAGTGAACACTGAAGCTTTCTTT. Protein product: CASSLLSVNTEAFF.

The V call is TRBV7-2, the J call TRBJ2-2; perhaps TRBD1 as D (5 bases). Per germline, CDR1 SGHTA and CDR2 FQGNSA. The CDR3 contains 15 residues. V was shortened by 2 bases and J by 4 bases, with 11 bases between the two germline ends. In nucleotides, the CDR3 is TGTGCCAGCAGCTTACAAGGGGTTAGCACCGGGGAGCTGTTTTTT. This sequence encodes CASSLQGVSTGELFF.

The CDR3 protein is CASSQSDGISTQYF. Written as DNA, the CDR3 is TGCGCCAGCAGCCAATCGGACGGGATAAGTACGCAGTATTTT. The J gene is TRBJ2-3, the V gene TRBV4-3; D is perhaps TRBD2 (5 bases). Trimming removed 2 bases from V and 8 bases from J, with 14 bases in between. The germline V gene has CDR1 LGHNA and CDR2 YSLEER. This CDR3 is built from 14 residues.

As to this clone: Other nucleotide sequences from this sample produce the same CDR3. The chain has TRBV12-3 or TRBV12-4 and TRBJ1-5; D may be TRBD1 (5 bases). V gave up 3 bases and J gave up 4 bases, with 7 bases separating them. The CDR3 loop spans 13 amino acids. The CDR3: CASSFGGNQPQHF. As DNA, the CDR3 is TGTGCCAGCAGTTTTGGGGGGAATCAGCCCCAGCATTTT.